This entry features one TCR beta chain sequence. The data belong to a study of blood T cell repertoires in COVID-19. Study-level background: Sites in the United States, Italy and Spain provided acute and convalescent COVID-19 samples. T cells, B-cell-depleted T cells, or PBMCs supplied cDNA or gDNA.

Germline values: CDR1 LGHDT, CDR2 YNNKEL (reference sequence). Trimming shortened V by 1 base and J by 1 base, and 11 bases separated the two germline ends. This CDR3 contains 15 residues. Seattle's cohort entered during active infection and was followed longitudinally. In the original workflow: From reference gene primer amplification, estimates of nucleated cell counts were derived. TCRdb keeps only in-frame clones here, not all; method: immunoSEQ multiplex PCR. The V and J calls and clone size come from that table; D and trimming were worked out from the DNA. The table shows roughly 390,000 clones, with 80% to 90% occurring only once.

The rearrangement joins TRBV3-1 (or the pseudogene TRBV3-2) to TRBJ2-7, with D possibly being TRBD2 (6 bases). Sequences were obtained from peripheral blood. This TCR derives from a woman in her 30s with COVID-19, enrolled during active disease. This CDR3 is CASSQGGVRSYEQYF. Written as DNA, the CDR3 is TGTGCCAGCAGCCAAGGGGGGGTTAGATCCTACGAGCAGTACTTC.